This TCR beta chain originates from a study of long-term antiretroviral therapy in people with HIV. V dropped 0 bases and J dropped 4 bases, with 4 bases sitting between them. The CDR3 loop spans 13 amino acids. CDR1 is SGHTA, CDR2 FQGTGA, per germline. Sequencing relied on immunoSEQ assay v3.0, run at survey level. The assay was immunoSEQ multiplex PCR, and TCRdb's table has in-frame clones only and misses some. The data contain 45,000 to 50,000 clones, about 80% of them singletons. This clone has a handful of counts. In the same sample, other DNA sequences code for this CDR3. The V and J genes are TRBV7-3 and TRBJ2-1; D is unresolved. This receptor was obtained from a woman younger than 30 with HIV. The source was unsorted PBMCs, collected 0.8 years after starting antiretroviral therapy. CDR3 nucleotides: TGTGCCAGCAGCTTAACGGGATACAATGAGCAGTTCTTC. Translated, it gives CASSLTGYNEQFF.